This T cell receptor (beta chain) was profiled in a study of T cell repertoires in cytomegalovirus infection. General study results and limits: Carriers of CMV and the relevant HLA type were discriminated by public TCR beta frequency.

TCRdb reprocessed the reads with MiXCR, giving one entry per CDR3 protein. The table has 200,000 or so distinct CDR3 sequences, roughly a fifth seen once. This CDR3 comprises 14 residues. J was trimmed by 4 bases and V by 2 bases; bases with no gene match: 0. Germline CDR1 and CDR2: MNHEY and SVGEGT. This clonotype was detected a few times. What it recognizes is unknown. The sequence derives from a human donor in good health (CMV status not recorded). Some clones in this sample may be carry-over from other donors' samples. Sequenced material: PBMCs. The chain recombines TRBV6-2 or TRBV6-3 with TRBJ1-5; 9 bases agree with TRBD1. The CDR3 DNA reads TGTGCCAGCAGTTACGGGACAGGGAATCAGCCCCAGCATTTT. Encoded protein: CASSYGTGNQPQHF.